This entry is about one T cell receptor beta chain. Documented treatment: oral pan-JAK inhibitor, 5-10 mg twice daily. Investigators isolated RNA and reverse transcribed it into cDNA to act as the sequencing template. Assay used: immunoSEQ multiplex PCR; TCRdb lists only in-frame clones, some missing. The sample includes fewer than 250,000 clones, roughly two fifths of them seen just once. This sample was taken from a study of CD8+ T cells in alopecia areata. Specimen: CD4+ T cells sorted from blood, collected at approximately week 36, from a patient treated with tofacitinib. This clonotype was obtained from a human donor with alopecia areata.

DNA for the CDR3: TGTGCCTGGAGTGGCCGCCCGGGGGGGGCCAATCAGCCCCAGCATTTT. As protein: CAWSGRPGGANQPQHF. The chain carries TRBV30 and TRBJ1-5, with D possibly matching TRBD1 (6 bases). Trimming removed 1 base from V and 3 bases from J, with 16 bases in between. Germline lookup yields CDR1 GTSNPN and CDR2 SVGIG (reference sequence). The CDR3 runs to 16 residues.